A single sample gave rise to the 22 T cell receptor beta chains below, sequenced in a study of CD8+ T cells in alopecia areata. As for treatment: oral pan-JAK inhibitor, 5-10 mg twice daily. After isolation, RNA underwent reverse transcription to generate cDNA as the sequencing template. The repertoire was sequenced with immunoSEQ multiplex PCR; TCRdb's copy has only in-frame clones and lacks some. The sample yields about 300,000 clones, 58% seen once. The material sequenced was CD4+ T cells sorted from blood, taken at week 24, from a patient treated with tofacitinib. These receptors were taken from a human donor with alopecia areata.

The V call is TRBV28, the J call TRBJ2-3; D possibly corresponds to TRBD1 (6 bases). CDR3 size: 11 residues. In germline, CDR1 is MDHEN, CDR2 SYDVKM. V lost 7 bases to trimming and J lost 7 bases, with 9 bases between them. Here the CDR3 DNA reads TGTGCCAGCACCCAGGGGAATACGCAGTATTTT. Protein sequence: CASTQGNTQYF.

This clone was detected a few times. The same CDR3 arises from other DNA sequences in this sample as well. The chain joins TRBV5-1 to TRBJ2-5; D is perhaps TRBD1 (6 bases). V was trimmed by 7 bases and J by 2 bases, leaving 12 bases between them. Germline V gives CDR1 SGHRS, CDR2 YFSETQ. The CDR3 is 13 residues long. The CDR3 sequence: CASWDIAQETQYF. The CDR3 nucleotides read TGCGCCAGCTGGGACATTGCACAAGAGACCCAGTACTTC.

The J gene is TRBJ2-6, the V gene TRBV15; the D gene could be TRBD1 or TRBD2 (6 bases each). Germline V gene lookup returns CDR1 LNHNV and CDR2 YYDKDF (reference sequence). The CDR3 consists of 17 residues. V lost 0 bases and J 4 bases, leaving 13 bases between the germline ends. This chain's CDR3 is CATSRDKGGAGANVLTF. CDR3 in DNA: TGTGCCACCAGCAGAGATAAGGGGGGCGCAGGGGCCAACGTCCTGACTTTC.

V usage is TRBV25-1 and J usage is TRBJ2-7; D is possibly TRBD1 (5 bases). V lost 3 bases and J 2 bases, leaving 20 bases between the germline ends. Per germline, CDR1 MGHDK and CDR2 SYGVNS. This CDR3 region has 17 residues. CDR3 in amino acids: CASSDSLRQPAAYEQYF. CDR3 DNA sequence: TGTGCCAGCAGTGACTCCCTCCGACAGCCCGCGGCCTACGAGCAGTACTTC.

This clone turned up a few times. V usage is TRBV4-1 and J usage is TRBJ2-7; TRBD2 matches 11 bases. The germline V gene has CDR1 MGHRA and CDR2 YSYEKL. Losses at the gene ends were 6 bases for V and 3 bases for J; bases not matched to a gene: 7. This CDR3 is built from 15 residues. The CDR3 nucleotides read TGCGCCAGCAGTCCGACTAGCGGGGCCCGCTACGAGCAGTACTTC. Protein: CASSPTSGARYEQYF.

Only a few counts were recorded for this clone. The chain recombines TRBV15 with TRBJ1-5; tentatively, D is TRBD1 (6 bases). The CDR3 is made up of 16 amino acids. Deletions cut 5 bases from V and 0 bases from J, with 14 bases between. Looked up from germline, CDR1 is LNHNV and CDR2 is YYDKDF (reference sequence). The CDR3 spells CATSGRRGYSNQPQHF. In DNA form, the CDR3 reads TGTGCCACCAGCGGACGAAGGGGGTATAGCAATCAGCCCCAGCATTTT.

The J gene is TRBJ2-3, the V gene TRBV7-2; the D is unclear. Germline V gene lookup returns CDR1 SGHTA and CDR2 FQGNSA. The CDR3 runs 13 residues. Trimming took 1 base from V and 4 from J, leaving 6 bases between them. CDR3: CASSLGLADTQYF. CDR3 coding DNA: TGTGCCAGCAGCTTAGGGCTAGCAGATACGCAGTATTTT.

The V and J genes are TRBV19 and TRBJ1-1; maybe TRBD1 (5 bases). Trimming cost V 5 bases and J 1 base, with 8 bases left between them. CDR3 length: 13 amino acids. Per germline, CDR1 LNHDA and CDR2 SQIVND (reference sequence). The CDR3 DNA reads TGTGCCAGTAGTTTCCAGGGGAACACTGAAGCTTTCTTT. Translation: CASSFQGNTEAFF.

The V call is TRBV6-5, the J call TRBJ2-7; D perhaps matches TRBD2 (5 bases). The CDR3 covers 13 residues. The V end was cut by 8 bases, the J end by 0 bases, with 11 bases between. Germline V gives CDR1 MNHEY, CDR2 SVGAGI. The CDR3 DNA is TGTGCCAGCGCACGGGAACTCTCCTACGAGCAGTACTTC. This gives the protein CASARELSYEQYF.

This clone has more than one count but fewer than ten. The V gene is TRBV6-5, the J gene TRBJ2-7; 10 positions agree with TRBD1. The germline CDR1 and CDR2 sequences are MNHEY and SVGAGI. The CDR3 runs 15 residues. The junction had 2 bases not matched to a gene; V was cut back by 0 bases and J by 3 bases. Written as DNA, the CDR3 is TGTGCCAGCAGTTACTCGACAGGGGGCTACTACGAGCAGTACTTC. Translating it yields CASSYSTGGYYEQYF.

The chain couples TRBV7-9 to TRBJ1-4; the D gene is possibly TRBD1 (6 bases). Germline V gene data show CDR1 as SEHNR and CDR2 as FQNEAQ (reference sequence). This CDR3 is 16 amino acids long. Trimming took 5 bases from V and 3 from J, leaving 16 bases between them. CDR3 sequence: CASSRGAGPSNEKLFF. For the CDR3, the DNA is TGTGCCAGCAGCCGGGGGGCAGGGCCATCTAATGAAAAACTGTTTTTT. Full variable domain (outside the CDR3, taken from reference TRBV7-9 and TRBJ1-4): DTGVSQNPRHKITKRGQNVTFRCDPISEHNRLYWYRQTLGQGPEFLTYFQNEAQLEKSRLLSDRFSAERPKGSFSTLEIQRTEQGDSAMYLCASSRGAGPSNEKLFFGSGTQLSVL.

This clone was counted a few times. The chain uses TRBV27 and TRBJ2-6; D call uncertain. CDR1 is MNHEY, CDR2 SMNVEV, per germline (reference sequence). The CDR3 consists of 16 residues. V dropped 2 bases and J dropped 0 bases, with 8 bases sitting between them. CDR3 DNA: TGTGCCAGCAGTTTAAGGTTGGGCTCTGGGGCCAACGTCCTGACTTTC. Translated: CASSLRLGSGANVLTF.

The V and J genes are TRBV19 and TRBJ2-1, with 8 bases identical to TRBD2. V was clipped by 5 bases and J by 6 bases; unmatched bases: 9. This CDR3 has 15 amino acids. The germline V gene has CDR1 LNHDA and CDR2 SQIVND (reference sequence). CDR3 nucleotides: TGTGCCAGTAGTCGCACCGGGACTAGTGTCAATGAGCAGTTCTTC. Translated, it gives CASSRTGTSVNEQFF.

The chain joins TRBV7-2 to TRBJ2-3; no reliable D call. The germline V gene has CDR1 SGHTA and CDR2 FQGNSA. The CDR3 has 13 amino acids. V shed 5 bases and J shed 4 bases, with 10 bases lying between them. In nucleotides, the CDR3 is TGTGCCAGCAGCCCAGGACCCTCAGATACGCAGTATTTT. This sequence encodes CASSPGPSDTQYF.

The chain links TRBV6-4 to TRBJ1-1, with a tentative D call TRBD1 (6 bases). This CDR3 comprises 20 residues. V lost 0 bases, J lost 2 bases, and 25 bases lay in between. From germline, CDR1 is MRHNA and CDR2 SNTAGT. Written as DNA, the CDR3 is TGTGCCAGCAGTGACTCGAAGAGCGTTTCGGACAGATCCCGAAACACTGAAGCTTTCTTT. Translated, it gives CASSDSKSVSDRSRNTEAFF.

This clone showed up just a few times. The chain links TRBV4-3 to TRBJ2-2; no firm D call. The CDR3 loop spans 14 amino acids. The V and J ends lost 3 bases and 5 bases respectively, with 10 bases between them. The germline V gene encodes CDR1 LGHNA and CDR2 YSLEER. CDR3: CASSQVLRTGELFF. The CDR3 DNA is TGCGCCAGCAGCCAGGTCTTACGGACCGGGGAGCTGTTTTTT.

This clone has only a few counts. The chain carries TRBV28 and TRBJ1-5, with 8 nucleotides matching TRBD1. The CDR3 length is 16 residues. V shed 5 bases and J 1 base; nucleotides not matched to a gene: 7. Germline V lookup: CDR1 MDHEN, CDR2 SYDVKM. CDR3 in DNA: TGTGCCAGCAGTCTTCGACAGGGGCGGAGCAATCAGCCCCAGCATTTT. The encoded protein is CASSLRQGRSNQPQHF.

The CDR3 region has the DNA TGTGCCAGCAGCGCCCCTGGGATGAACACTGAAGCTTTCTTT. Encoded protein: CASSAPGMNTEAFF. This rearrangement joins TRBV28 to TRBJ1-1; D is uncertain. The germline V gene encodes CDR1 MDHEN and CDR2 SYDVKM. The CDR3 sequence is 14 residues long. Trimming removed 6 bases from V and 0 bases from J, with 11 bases in between.

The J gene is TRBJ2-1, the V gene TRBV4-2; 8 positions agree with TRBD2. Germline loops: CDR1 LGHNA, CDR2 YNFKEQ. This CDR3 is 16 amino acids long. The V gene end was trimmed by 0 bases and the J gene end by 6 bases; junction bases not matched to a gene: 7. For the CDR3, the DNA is TGTGCCAGCAGCCAAGACCCCGGACTAGCAAGCAATGAGCAGTTCTTC. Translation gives CASSQDPGLASNEQFF.

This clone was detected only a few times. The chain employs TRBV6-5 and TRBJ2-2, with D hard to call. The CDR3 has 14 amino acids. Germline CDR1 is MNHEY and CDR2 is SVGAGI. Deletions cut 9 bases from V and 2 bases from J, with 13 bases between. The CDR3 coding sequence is TGTGCCAGTTTACCGGGTACCAACACCGGGGAGCTGTTTTTT. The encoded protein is CASLPGTNTGELFF.

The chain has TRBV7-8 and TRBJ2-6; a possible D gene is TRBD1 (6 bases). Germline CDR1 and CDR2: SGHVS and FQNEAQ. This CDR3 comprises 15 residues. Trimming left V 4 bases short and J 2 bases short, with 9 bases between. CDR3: CASSSNRAGANVLTF. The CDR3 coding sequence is TGTGCCAGCAGCTCAAACAGGGCTGGGGCCAACGTCCTGACTTTC.

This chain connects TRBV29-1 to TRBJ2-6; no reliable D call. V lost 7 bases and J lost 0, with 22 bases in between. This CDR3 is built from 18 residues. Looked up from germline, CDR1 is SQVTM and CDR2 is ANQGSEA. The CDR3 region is CSARHLVPGGSGANVLTF. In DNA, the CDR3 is TGCAGCGCCCGGCACCTAGTCCCGGGCGGCTCTGGGGCCAACGTCCTGACTTTC.